This T cell receptor beta chain stems from a study of patients and donors after allogeneic stem cell transplantation. The V end was cut by 6 bases, the J end by 1 base, with 18 bases between. In germline, CDR1 is DFQATT, CDR2 SNEGSKA (reference sequence). The CDR3 extends over 15 amino acids. TCRdb processed the RT-PCR reads anew with MiXCR; each CDR3 protein has one entry. The table shows 95,000 to 120,000 distinct CDR3 sequences, with approximately 40% occurring only once. This receptor was taken from a human donor who was either an allogeneic HSCT recipient or a stem cell or donor lymphocyte infusion donor (not recorded which). It is not recorded whose cells these are; they may come from a transplant donor. V usage is TRBV20-1 and J usage is TRBJ1-1, with D possibly matching TRBD1 (6 bases). Specimen: blood, either unsorted or a sorted T cell fraction (not recorded which). The CDR3 sequence is CSAQTPGTTNTEAFF. In DNA form, the CDR3 reads TGCAGTGCACAAACCCCAGGGACAACGAACACTGAAGCTTTCTTT.